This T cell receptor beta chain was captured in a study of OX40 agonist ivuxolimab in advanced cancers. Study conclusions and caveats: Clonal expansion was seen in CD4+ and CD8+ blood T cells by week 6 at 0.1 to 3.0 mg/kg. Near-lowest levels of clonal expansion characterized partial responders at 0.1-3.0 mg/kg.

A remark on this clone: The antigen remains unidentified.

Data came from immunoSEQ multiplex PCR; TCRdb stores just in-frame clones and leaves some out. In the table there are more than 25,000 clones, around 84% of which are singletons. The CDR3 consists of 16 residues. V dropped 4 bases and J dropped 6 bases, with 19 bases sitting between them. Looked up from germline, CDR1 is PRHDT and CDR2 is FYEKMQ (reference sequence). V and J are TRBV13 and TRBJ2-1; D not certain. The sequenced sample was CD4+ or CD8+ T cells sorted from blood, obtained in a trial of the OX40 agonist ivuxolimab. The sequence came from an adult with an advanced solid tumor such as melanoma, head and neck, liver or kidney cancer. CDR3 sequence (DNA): TGTGCCAGCAGCTCCCTTCGCGGAAGTGGAGCCAATGAGCAGTTCTTC. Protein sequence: CASSSLRGSGANEQFF.